The next 6 T cell receptor beta chains were all read from a single sample in a study of T cells after yellow fever vaccination. TCRdb re-called the 5' RACE reads with MiXCR, one entry per CDR3 protein. The repertoire has 500,000 to 650,000 distinct CDR3 sequences, about 12% of them found once; the top ten carry about 15%. Sequenced here: PBMCs, sampled on the day of the yellow fever booster vaccination. The source is a man aged 30 to 45 who received the YFV17D yellow fever vaccine.

The rearrangement uses TRBV19 and TRBJ2-3, with 14 bases lining up with TRBD2. Trimming at V came to 3 bases and at J to 8 bases, leaving 16 bases not matched to a gene. The CDR3 covers 19 residues. Per germline, CDR1 LNHDA and CDR2 SQIVND (reference sequence). Written as DNA, the CDR3 is TGTGCCAGTAGTATCCCCATGGCGCCGGGACTAGCGGGAGTGAGTACGCAGTATTTT. Translation gives CASSIPMAPGLAGVSTQYF.

V and J are TRBV4-2 and TRBJ2-5; no clear D. The CDR3 runs to 16 residues. V was cut by 4 bases and J by 2 bases, with 17 bases left in between. The germline V gene has CDR1 LGHNA and CDR2 YNFKEQ. CDR3 region: CASSPHALLTQETQYF. CDR3 sequence (DNA): TGTGCCAGCAGCCCGCATGCACTACTCACACAAGAGACCCAGTACTTC.

V and J are TRBV18 and TRBJ2-3; D not resolved. V was cut by 3 bases and J by 0 bases, with 7 bases left in between. In germline, CDR1 is KGHSH, CDR2 LQKENI. This CDR3 region has 14 residues. CDR3 residues: CASSPPTSTDTQYF. In nucleotides, the CDR3 is TGTGCCAGCTCACCTCCCACTAGCACAGATACGCAGTATTTT.

This clonotype was seen only a few times. The chain has TRBV25-1 and TRBJ1-1, with TRBD1 matching 8 bases. V lost 5 bases and J lost 4; bases outside the gene matches: 6. Germline V gene sequence: CDR1 MGHDK, CDR2 SYGVNS. The CDR3 is 14 residues long. Here the CDR3 DNA reads TGTGCCAGCAGTAAGACAGGGGATTTCACTGAAGCTTTCTTT. This gives the protein CASSKTGDFTEAFF. The full variable domain, with the rest looked up from reference TRBV25-1 and TRBJ1-1, is EADIYQTPRYLVIGTGKKITLECSQTMGHDKMYWYQQDPGMELHLIHYSYGVNSTEKGDLSSESTVSRIRTEHFPLTLESARPSHTSQYLCASSKTGDFTEAFFGQGTRLTVV.

This clonotype has just a few counts. The chain links TRBV20-1 to TRBJ1-1, with D hard to call. The CDR3 loop spans 12 amino acids. V shed 4 bases and J shed 2 bases, with 8 bases lying between them. Per the germline V gene, CDR1 is DFQATT and CDR2 is SNEGSKA (reference sequence). CDR3 residues: CSATTFNTEAFF. The CDR3 DNA follows: TGCAGTGCTACAACCTTTAACACTGAAGCTTTCTTT.

This clonotype was detected a few times. The chain carries TRBV7-2 and TRBJ2-3, with a tentative D call TRBD2 (6 bases). The CDR3 is 15 residues long. Germline V gives CDR1 SGHTA, CDR2 FQGNSA. Trimming cost V 5 bases and J 5 bases, with 17 bases left between them. CDR3 DNA: TGTGCCAGCAGCGAGCTGGTAGCGGAAGGAGATACGCAGTATTTT. This translates into CASSELVAEGDTQYF.